Shown below are 10 T cell receptor beta chains from a single sample sequenced in a study of STAT5B mutations in CD4+ large granular lymphocyte leukemia. Assay used: immunoSEQ multiplex PCR; TCRdb lists only in-frame clones, some missing. The sample consists of 30,000 to 35,000 clones, 69% of them appearing once. Sample: CD4+ T cells from blood buffy coats. The origin of the receptors is a human donor in good health.

The chain is built from TRBV5-1 and TRBJ1-2, with D hard to call. This CDR3 is built from 14 residues. CDR1 SGHRS and CDR2 YFSETQ come from the germline V gene. Trimming pared 4 bases from V and 1 base from J, leaving 11 bases between. CDR3 protein: CASSPRELNYGYTF. CDR3 bases: TGCGCCAGCAGCCCTAGGGAACTTAACTATGGCTACACCTTC.

This clone was counted a few times. The genes are TRBV30 and TRBJ1-2; D uncertain. The CDR3 contains 14 residues. V lost 1 base and J 0 bases, leaving 9 bases between the germline ends. The V gene's germline CDR1 is GTSNPN and CDR2 SVGIG (reference sequence). The CDR3 loop reads CAWSATIANYGYTF. DNA for the CDR3: TGTGCCTGGAGTGCGACTATAGCTAACTATGGCTACACCTTC.

Only a few counts were recorded for this clone. The chain employs TRBV19 and TRBJ1-1, with D unclear. Germline V gives CDR1 LNHDA, CDR2 SQIVND (reference sequence). The V end was cut by 9 bases, the J end by 0 bases, with 17 bases between. This CDR3 is 15 amino acids long. This CDR3 reads CASRSGDIMNTEAFF. In DNA form, the CDR3 reads TGTGCCAGCCGAAGTGGTGATATAATGAACACTGAAGCTTTCTTT.

J is TRBJ2-5 and V is TRBV4-2; 11 bases agree with TRBD2. The CDR3 has 16 amino acids. The ends lost 3 bases at V and 7 bases at J; junction bases unmatched: 10. The germline V gene encodes CDR1 LGHNA and CDR2 YNFKEQ. For the CDR3, the DNA is TGTGCCAGCAGCCAGCCTGGGACTAGCGGAGGGGGGACCCAGTACTTC. Translating gives CASSQPGTSGGGTQYF.

The chain recombines TRBV18 with TRBJ2-7; the match to TRBD1 covers 8 bases. CDR1 KGHSH and CDR2 LQKENI come from the germline V gene. V was pared by 1 base and J by 6 bases, with 11 bases of the junction left unmatched. The CDR3 has 16 residues. The CDR3: CASSPRRGQGATEQYF. Written as DNA, the CDR3 is TGTGCCAGCTCACCACGAAGAGGGCAGGGGGCAACCGAGCAGTACTTC.

This clone showed up just a few times. The gene calls are TRBV14 and TRBJ1-4; unclear D gene. Trimming took 1 base from V and 8 from J, leaving 14 bases between them. The CDR3 has 15 residues. CDR1 SGHDN and CDR2 FVKESK come from the germline V gene. The chain's CDR3 is CASSQVHKTVEKLFF. The CDR3 nucleotides are TGTGCCAGCAGCCAAGTCCACAAGACCGTCGAAAAACTGTTTTTT. The whole variable domain, filled in from reference TRBV14 and TRBJ1-4, reads EAGVTQFPSHSVIEKGQTVTLRCDPISGHDNLYWYRRVMGKEIKFLLHFVKESKQDESGMPNNRFLAERTGGTYSTLKVQPAELEDSGVYFCASSQVHKTVEKLFFGSGTQLSVL.

The CDR3 bases are TGTGCCAGCAGCCCTAGTTACTCTAGCGGGGGGTCCTCCGGGGAGCTGTTTTTT. The encoded protein is CASSPSYSSGGSSGELFF. The chain combines TRBV7-2 with TRBJ2-2, with 11 bases lining up with TRBD2. Trimming removed 5 bases from V and 6 bases from J; junction bases left unmatched: 14. Germline CDR1 SGHTA, CDR2 FQGNSA. There are 18 residues in the CDR3.

The gene calls are TRBV6-6 and TRBJ1-2; D uncertain. The CDR3 consists of 15 residues. Looked up from germline, CDR1 is MNHNY and CDR2 is SVGAGI (reference sequence). V lost 6 bases and J lost 4, with 18 bases in between. The DNA for the CDR3 is TGTGCCAGCAGAGTACCCCTAAGACGTCTCTATGGCTACACCTTC. It encodes CASRVPLRRLYGYTF.

The rearrangement joins TRBV19 to TRBJ2-1; D remains unclear. CDR1 and CDR2 from the germline V gene are LNHDA and SQIVND (reference sequence). CDR3 length: 15 amino acids. Trimming stripped 3 bases from V and 3 bases from J, with 12 bases between. CDR3 sequence reads: CASSIQYSRYNEQFF. The CDR3 DNA is TGTGCCAGTAGTATTCAGTACAGCCGCTACAATGAGCAGTTCTTC. Full variable domain (missing parts from reference TRBV19 and TRBJ2-1): DGGITQSPKYLFRKEGQNVTLSCEQNLNHDAMYWYRQDPGQGLRLIYYSQIVNDFQKGDIAEGYSVSREKKESFPLTVTSAQKNPTAFYLCASSIQYSRYNEQFFGPGTRLTVL.

The chain couples TRBV11-2 to TRBJ1-1, with 7 bases that match TRBD1. V lost 5 bases to trimming and J lost 6 bases; unmatched junction nucleotides: 12. Per germline, CDR1 SGHAT and CDR2 FQNNGV. The CDR3 loop spans 15 amino acids. The CDR3 DNA reads TGTGCCAGCAGCGATCAGGGGGTCGCGGAACCTGAAGCTTTCTTT. This translates into CASSDQGVAEPEAFF. The full variable domain, in which reference TRBV11-2 and TRBJ1-1 provide the parts outside the CDR3, is EAGVAQSPRYKIIEKRQSVAFWCNPISGHATLYWYQQILGQGPKLLIQFQNNGVVDDSQLPKDRFSAERLKGVDSTLKIQPAKLEDSAVYLCASSDQGVAEPEAFFGQGTRLTVV.